A selection of T cell receptor beta chains follows, all from one sample in a study of blood T cell repertoires in COVID-19. Libraries were prepared by immunoSEQ multiplex PCR; TCRdb keeps only in-frame clonotypes and omits some of them. In the table there are 270,000 or so clones, around 90% of which are singletons. Sequenced sample: peripheral blood. The receptors come from a woman in her sixties with COVID-19, enrolled during active disease. The CDR3 runs from the conserved cysteine through the conserved F or W. A D gene is named only where the DNA matches it firmly. The size entry is marked missing in some rows and otherwise reads once, few, many or a size class.

>.|15|.|TRBJ1-2|TRBV20-1
CSASLRRGPNYGYTF
TGCAGTGCTAGTCTTCGCCGGGGTCCTAACTATGGCTACACCTTC
>.|13|TRBD1|TRBJ2-7|TRBV6-5
CASSYSGTGEQYF
TGTGCCAGCAGTTACTCGGGGACAGGCGAGCAGTACTTC
>.|16|TRBD1|TRBJ2-1|TRBV6-1
CASSDPGTGGYNEQFF
TGTGCCAGCAGTGACCCTGGGACAGGGGGATACAATGAGCAGTTCTTC
>.|17|TRBD1|TRBJ1-2|TRBV19
CASTPTGTGGRSYGYTF
TGTGCCAGTACCCCCACCGGGACAGGGGGCCGATCCTATGGCTACACCTTC
>.|15|.|TRBJ1-4|TRBV9
CASSPWGGANEKLFF
TGTGCCAGCAGCCCCTGGGGGGGGGCTAATGAAAAACTGTTTTTT
>.|14|.|TRBJ1-5|TRBV30
CAWSVYGSNQPQHF
TGTGCCTGGAGTGTTTACGGTAGCAATCAGCCCCAGCATTTT
>.|16|TRBD2|TRBJ2-7|TRBV12-5
CASGPRSGGASYEQYF
TGTGCTAGTGGGCCCCGTAGCGGGGGGGCTTCCTACGAGCAGTACTTC
>.|15|.|TRBJ1-6|TRBV10-3
CAISARQYDNSPLHF
TGTGCCATCAGTGCTAGGCAATATGATAATTCACCCCTCCACTTT
>.|15|TRBD2|TRBJ2-2|TRBV2
CAIPATSELTGELFF
TGTGCCATCCCGGCGACTAGCGAACTTACCGGGGAGCTGTTTTTT
>.|15|.|TRBJ1-1|TRBV18
CASSPLLTGRSEAFF
TGTGCCAGCTCACCTTTACTAACGGGAAGAAGCGAAGCTTTCTTT
>.|15|.|TRBJ1-2|TRBV30
CAWSDEYYSSGGYTF
TGTGCCTGGAGTGATGAGTACTACTCGTCGGGTGGCTACACCTTC
>.|15|TRBD2|TRBJ2-2|TRBV9
CASSASGGARGELFF
TGTGCCAGCAGCGCTAGCGGGGGGGCAAGAGGGGAGCTGTTTTTT
>.|17|TRBD1|TRBJ1-6|TRBV7-8
CASSPRTGGAYNSPLHF
TGTGCCAGCAGCCCCCGGACAGGCGGAGCCTATAATTCACCCCTCCACTTT
>once|15|TRBD1|TRBJ2-3|TRBV9
CASREQGSSTDTQYF
TGTGCCAGCAGGGAACAGGGGAGTAGCACAGATACGCAGTATTTT
>.|14|TRBD1|TRBJ1-1|TRBV5-6
CASSLYQGDTEAFF
TGTGCCAGCAGCCTTTATCAGGGGGACACTGAAGCTTTCTTT